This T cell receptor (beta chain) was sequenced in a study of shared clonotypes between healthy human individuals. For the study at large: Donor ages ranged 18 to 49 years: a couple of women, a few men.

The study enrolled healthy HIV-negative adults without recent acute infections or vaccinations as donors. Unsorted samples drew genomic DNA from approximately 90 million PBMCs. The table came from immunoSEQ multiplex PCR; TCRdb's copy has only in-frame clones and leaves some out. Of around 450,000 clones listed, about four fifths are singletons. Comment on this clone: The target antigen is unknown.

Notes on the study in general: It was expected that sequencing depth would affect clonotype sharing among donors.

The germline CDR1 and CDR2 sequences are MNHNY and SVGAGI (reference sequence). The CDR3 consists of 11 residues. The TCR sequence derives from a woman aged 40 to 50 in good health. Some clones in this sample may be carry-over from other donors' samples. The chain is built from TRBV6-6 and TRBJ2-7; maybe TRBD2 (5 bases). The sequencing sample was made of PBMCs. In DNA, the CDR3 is TGTGCGACCCGCCGGGGCTACGAGCAGTACTTC. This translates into CATRRGYEQYF.